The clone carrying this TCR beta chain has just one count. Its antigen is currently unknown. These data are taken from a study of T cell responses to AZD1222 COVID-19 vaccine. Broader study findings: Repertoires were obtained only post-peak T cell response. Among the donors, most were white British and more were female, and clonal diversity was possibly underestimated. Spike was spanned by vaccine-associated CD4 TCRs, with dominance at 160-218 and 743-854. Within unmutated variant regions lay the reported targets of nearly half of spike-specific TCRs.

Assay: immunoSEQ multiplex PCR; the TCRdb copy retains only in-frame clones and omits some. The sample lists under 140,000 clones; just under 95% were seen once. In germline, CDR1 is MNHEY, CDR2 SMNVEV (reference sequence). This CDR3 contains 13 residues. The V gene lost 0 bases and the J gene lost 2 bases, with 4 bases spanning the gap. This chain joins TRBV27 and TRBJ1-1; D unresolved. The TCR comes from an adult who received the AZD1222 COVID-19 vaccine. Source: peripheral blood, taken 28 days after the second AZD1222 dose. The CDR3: CASSLSVNTEAFF. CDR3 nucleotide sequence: TGTGCCAGCAGTTTATCAGTAAACACTGAAGCTTTCTTT.